What follows are 24 T cell receptor beta chains derived from one specimen sequenced in a study of radiotherapy plus CTLA-4 blockade in lung cancer. Assay: immunoSEQ multiplex PCR; the TCRdb copy retains only in-frame clones and omits some. Here the sample spans 70,000 to 90,000 clones, under 90% being singletons. The specimen comprised peripheral blood, sampled from a patient treated with radiotherapy plus ipilimumab. The receptors come from a human donor with non-small cell lung cancer who had stable disease on radiotherapy plus ipilimumab.

Only one count was recorded for this clone. The gene calls are TRBV27 and TRBJ1-4, with TRBD1 identical over 7 bases. The CDR3 spans 16 residues. V lost 4 bases, J lost 4 bases, and 9 bases stayed unmatched. In germline, CDR1 is MNHEY, CDR2 SMNVEV (reference sequence). The CDR3 reads CASSSTGTAFNEKLFF. The CDR3 DNA sequence: TGTGCCAGCAGTTCAACCGGGACAGCCTTTAATGAAAAACTGTTTTTT.

The chain recombines TRBV28 with TRBJ2-7, with 7 positions matching TRBD2. From germline, CDR1 is MDHEN and CDR2 SYDVKM. This CDR3 contains 14 residues. With 1 base clipped from V and 5 bases from J, the junction kept 5 bases outside the gene matches. The CDR3 protein is CASSLYRGSNEQYF. CDR3 nucleotide sequence: TGTGCCAGCAGTTTATACCGCGGGAGCAACGAGCAGTACTTC.

The chain carries TRBV27 and TRBJ2-1; D gene unclear. Trimming removed 2 bases at V and 2 bases at J, with 7 bases between. The CDR3 is made up of 14 amino acids. CDR1 MNHEY and CDR2 SMNVEV come from the germline V gene (reference sequence). CDR3 in amino acids: CASSLGWTYNEQFF. DNA of the CDR3: TGTGCCAGCAGTTTAGGGTGGACCTACAATGAGCAGTTCTTC.

V is TRBV7-9 and J is TRBJ2-1, with D perhaps given as TRBD1 or TRBD2 (6 bases each). V was pared by 5 bases and J by 9 bases, with 29 bases between. The CDR3 extends over 18 amino acids. From germline, CDR1 is SEHNR and CDR2 FQNEAQ (reference sequence). The CDR3 DNA sequence: TGTGCCAGCAGCACTCCCCAGGGGAGCGGGCGTACAATCGGTGAGCAGTTCTTC. Protein product: CASSTPQGSGRTIGEQFF. The whole variable domain, filled in from reference TRBV7-9 and TRBJ2-1, reads DTGVSQNPRHKITKRGQNVTFRCDPISEHNRLYWYRQTLGQGPEFLTYFQNEAQLEKSRLLSDRFSAERPKGSFSTLEIQRTEQGDSAMYLCASSTPQGSGRTIGEQFFGPGTRLTVL.

About this clone: At one of its ends the junction is not consistent with the germline gene, which may arise from a read error. The chain has TRBV9 and TRBJ1-3; D gene ambiguous. The germline gives CDR1 SGDLS, CDR2 YYNGEE. This CDR3 has 16 amino acids. The CDR3 DNA reads as TGTGCCAGCAGCCTCCGGACCGCTCCCTCTGGAAACACCACATATTTT. This translates into CASSLRTAPSGNTTYF.

The rearrangement uses TRBV7-2 and TRBJ2-7; tentative D call: TRBD2 (6 bases). This CDR3 region has 15 residues. Looked up from germline, CDR1 is SGHTA and CDR2 is FQGNSA. V lost 3 bases to trimming and J lost 6 bases, with 18 bases between them. The CDR3 protein is CASSFRTNGTGEQYF. DNA for the CDR3: TGTGCCAGCAGCTTCCGGACTAACGGGACGGGCGAGCAGTACTTC.

J is TRBJ2-1 and V is TRBV29-1; 9 bases are shared with TRBD2. Germline loops: CDR1 SQVTM, CDR2 ANQGSEA. J lost 3 bases, V lost 3 bases, and 9 bases had no gene match. This CDR3 is built from 16 residues. The CDR3 region has the DNA TGCAGCGTTGATTCACCTAGCGGGGTCCTCTACAATGAGCAGTTCTTC. It specifies CSVDSPSGVLYNEQFF.

The chain uses TRBV7-8 and TRBJ1-1; D not certain. The CDR3 runs 12 residues. V shed 4 bases and J shed 10 bases, with 13 bases lying between them. The V gene's germline CDR1 is SGHVS and CDR2 FQNEAQ. The CDR3 is CASSSGWDGAFF. For the CDR3, the DNA is TGTGCCAGCAGCTCCGGGTGGGATGGAGCTTTCTTT.

The CDR3: CASSISRAYEQYF. The DNA of the CDR3 is TGTGCCAGCTCCATAAGCAGGGCCTACGAGCAGTACTTC. The gene calls are TRBV18 and TRBJ2-7; maybe TRBD1 (5 bases). Germline values: CDR1 KGHSH, CDR2 LQKENI. This CDR3 has 13 amino acids. Trimming took off 6 bases at V and 2 bases at J, with 11 bases between the two ends.

This chain uses TRBV5-4 with TRBJ2-2; 12 bases map to TRBD2. Trimming took 3 bases from V and 4 from J; bases not matched to a gene: 10. The CDR3 is 18 amino acids. Germline values: CDR1 SGHNT, CDR2 YYREEE (reference sequence). The CDR3 protein is CASSSRATSGSGTGELFF. The CDR3, as DNA: TGTGCCAGCAGCTCCCGAGCGACTAGCGGGAGCGGCACCGGGGAGCTGTTTTTT.

This chain connects TRBV18 to TRBJ1-2, with TRBD1 matching 9 bases. CDR1 KGHSH and CDR2 LQKENI come from the germline V gene. The V gene end was trimmed by 5 bases and the J gene end by 3 bases; junction bases not matched to a gene: 7. The CDR3 is made up of 15 amino acids. The chain's CDR3 is CASSSSGQGDYGYTF. Here the CDR3 DNA reads TGTGCCAGCTCATCCTCGGGACAGGGTGACTATGGCTACACCTTC.

The chain couples TRBV28 to TRBJ1-2; 9 nucleotides match TRBD1. CDR1 and CDR2 (germline): MDHEN, SYDVKM. CDR3 size: 13 residues. V was pared by 6 bases and J by 4 bases, with 3 bases of the junction left unmatched. CDR3: CASRPTGGYGYTF. CDR3 in DNA: TGTGCCAGCAGACCGACAGGGGGCTATGGCTACACCTTC.

The chain uses TRBV6-1 and TRBJ2-1; D is unclear. Trimming removed 6 bases at V and 0 bases at J, with 12 bases between. CDR1 and CDR2 from the germline V gene are MNHNS and SASEGT. The CDR3 covers 15 residues. Here the CDR3 reads CASREFVSSYNEQFF. CDR3 nucleotide sequence: TGTGCCAGCAGGGAATTTGTAAGCTCCTACAATGAGCAGTTCTTC.

This sequence joins TRBV5-1 and TRBJ2-2; D gene unclear. CDR3 length: 15 residues. Germline V lookup: CDR1 SGHRS, CDR2 YFSETQ. V lost 3 bases, J lost 1 base, and 10 bases lay in between. CDR3 amino acids: CASSSIIGNTGELFF. In DNA form, the CDR3 reads TGCGCCAGCAGCTCCATCATTGGGAACACCGGGGAGCTGTTTTTT. Using reference TRBV5-1 and TRBJ2-2 for the parts outside the CDR3, the full variable domain is KAGVTQTPRYLIKTRGQQVTLSCSPISGHRSVSWYQQTPGQGLQFLFEYFSETQRNKGNFPGRFSGRQFSNSRSEMNVSTLELGDSALYLCASSSIIGNTGELFFGEGSRLTVL.

The chain recombines TRBV6-5 with TRBJ2-1; 8 bases agree with TRBD2. Losses at the gene ends were 10 bases for V and 7 bases for J; bases not matched to a gene: 12. This CDR3 contains 14 residues. Germline V lookup: CDR1 MNHEY, CDR2 SVGAGI. CDR3 nucleotides: TGTGCCATCATAGTGCGGGGGGTCTCAAATGAGCAGTTCTTC. It is translated as CAIIVRGVSNEQFF.

The rearrangement uses TRBV5-1 and TRBJ1-6; perhaps TRBD1 as D (6 bases). V lost 0 bases, J lost 5 bases, and 9 bases lay in between. Germline assignment: CDR1 SGHRS and CDR2 YFSETQ. The CDR3 runs 15 residues. The CDR3 is CASSLGTVNNSPLHF. The DNA for the CDR3 is TGCGCCAGCAGCTTGGGGACAGTCAATAATTCACCCCTCCACTTT.

The chain combines TRBV5-4 with TRBJ2-7, with 13 bases aligning to TRBD2. Trimming cost V 5 bases and J 5 bases; bases outside gene matches: 7. CDR1 is SGHNT, CDR2 YYREEE, per germline (reference sequence). The CDR3 contains 15 residues. The CDR3 sequence: CASRLLAGGPNEQYF. The CDR3 DNA sequence: TGTGCCAGCAGGTTACTAGCGGGAGGGCCTAACGAGCAGTACTTC.

The chain recombines TRBV7-3 with TRBJ1-4; possible D gene TRBD1, 5 bases. CDR3 length: 13 amino acids. V dropped 1 base and J dropped 8 bases, with 8 bases sitting between them. In germline, CDR1 is SGHTA, CDR2 FQGTGA. In DNA, the CDR3 is TGTGCCAGCAGCTTAATTGAGGGGGAAAAACTGTTTTTT. The encoded protein is CASSLIEGEKLFF.

The rearrangement uses TRBV18 and TRBJ1-4; D unresolved. Per the germline V gene, CDR1 is KGHSH and CDR2 is LQKENI. Trimming took 3 bases from V and 5 from J, leaving 10 bases between them. This CDR3 has 14 amino acids. CDR3 nucleotides: TGTGCCAGCTCACCGAGAGACTTAAATGAAAAACTGTTTTTT. Translation gives CASSPRDLNEKLFF.

This CDR3 is CASSPTTITDTQYF. The CDR3, as DNA: TGTGCCAGCTCACCAACTACTATCACAGATACGCAGTATTTT. This chain uses TRBV18 with TRBJ2-3; unclear D gene. There are 14 residues in the CDR3. V lost 2 bases and J 2 bases, leaving 8 bases between the germline ends. In germline, CDR1 is KGHSH, CDR2 LQKENI.

This clone was detected once. The V and J genes are TRBV5-1 and TRBJ1-6, with 8 bases fitting TRBD1. Germline lookup yields CDR1 SGHRS and CDR2 YFSETQ. The V and J ends lost 6 bases and 8 bases, in that order; junction bases with no gene match: 10. The CDR3 covers 15 residues. The CDR3 region is CASNPTGGRDSPLHF. The CDR3 DNA reads as TGCGCCAGCAACCCAACAGGGGGTAGGGATTCACCCCTCCACTTT.

This chain links TRBV30 with TRBJ1-5, with a tentative D call TRBD1 (5 bases). Germline assignment: CDR1 GTSNPN and CDR2 SVGIG (reference sequence). The CDR3 is made up of 13 amino acids. With 5 bases removed from V and 9 bases from J, the gap between germline ends came to 17 bases. CDR3 sequence (DNA): TGTGCCTGGGGCGCAGGGATCCTCGGGCCCCAGCATTTT. Translated, it gives CAWGAGILGPQHF.

The chain uses TRBV29-1 and TRBJ1-1, with D possibly being TRBD1 (6 bases). CDR3 length equals 13 residues. Looked up from germline, CDR1 is SQVTM and CDR2 is ANQGSEA. V gave up 4 bases and J gave up 4 bases, with 13 bases separating them. This CDR3 is CSVGGQMGTEAFF. CDR3 sequence (DNA): TGCAGCGTTGGGGGACAAATGGGCACTGAAGCTTTCTTT. Combining the CDR3 with reference TRBV29-1 and TRBJ1-1 gives the whole variable domain SAVISQKPSRDICQRGTSLTIQCQVDSQVTMMFWYRQQPGQSLTLIATANQGSEATYESGFVIDKFPISRPNLTFSTLTVSNMSPEDSSIYLCSVGGQMGTEAFFGQGTRLTVV.

V usage is TRBV29-1 and J usage is TRBJ2-1; maybe TRBD1 (5 bases). This CDR3 contains 15 residues. CDR1 is SQVTM, CDR2 ANQGSEA, per germline. Trimming cost V 6 bases and J 3 bases, with 18 bases left between them. The CDR3 nucleotides read TGCAGCGTCGTAGGGGCAGAAAGGGGCTACAATGAGCAGTTCTTC. Its translation is CSVVGAERGYNEQFF.